This T cell receptor beta chain was recorded in a study of PD-L1 blockade in urothelial cancer. Study summary: Earlier, patients had received 0 to 3 chemotherapy regimens. T cell content in blood samples showed a median of about 140,000.

This clone was seen more than once but under ten times. The V gene end was trimmed by 5 bases and the J gene end by 4 bases; junction bases not matched to a gene: 3. CDR1 is SQVTM, CDR2 ANQGSEA, per germline. The CDR3 covers 13 residues. The sample's time point: pretreatment peripheral blood. There were between 1 and 8 samples from each patient, taken pretreatment and on-treatment. Data came from immunoSEQ multiplex PCR; TCRdb stores just in-frame clones and leaves some out. The table lists approximately 55,000 clones, 86% of them singletons. The specimen comprised PBMCs, sampled around atezolizumab (anti-PD-L1) treatment. The rearrangement links TRBV29-1 to TRBJ2-7; 12 nucleotides align to TRBD2. The sequence was obtained from a man aged 60-69 years with urothelial cancer. This chain's CDR3 is CSVWTSGTYEQYF. Here the CDR3 DNA reads TGCAGCGTTTGGACTAGCGGGACGTACGAGCAGTACTTC.